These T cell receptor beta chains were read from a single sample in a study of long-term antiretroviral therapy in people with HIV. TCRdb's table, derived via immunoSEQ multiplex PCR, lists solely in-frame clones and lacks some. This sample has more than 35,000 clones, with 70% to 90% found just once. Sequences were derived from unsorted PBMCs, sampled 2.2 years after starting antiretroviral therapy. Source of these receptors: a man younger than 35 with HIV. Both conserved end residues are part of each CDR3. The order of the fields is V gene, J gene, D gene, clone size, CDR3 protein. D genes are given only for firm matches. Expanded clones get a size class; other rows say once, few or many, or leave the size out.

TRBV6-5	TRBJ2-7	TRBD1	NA	CASSRDRDLSYEQYF
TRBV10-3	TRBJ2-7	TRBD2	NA	CAISTPGEGSLKYF
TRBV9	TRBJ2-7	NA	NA	CASSAFYEQYF
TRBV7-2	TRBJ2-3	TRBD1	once	CASSLVRTGSTDTQYF
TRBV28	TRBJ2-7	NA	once	CASSFPDGYEQYF
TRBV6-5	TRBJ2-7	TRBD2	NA	CASRGGNSYEQYF
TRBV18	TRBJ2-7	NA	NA	CASSPRDGYEQYF
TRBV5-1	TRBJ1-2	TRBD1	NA	CASSPKGQIPYYGYTF
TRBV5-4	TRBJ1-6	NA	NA	CASSGPAYGSPLHF
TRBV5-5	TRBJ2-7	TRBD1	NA	CASSLLPGQGYYEQYF
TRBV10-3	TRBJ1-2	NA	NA	CAIPGPRGEAGYTF
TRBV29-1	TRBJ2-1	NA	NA	CSVVSGEYNEQFF
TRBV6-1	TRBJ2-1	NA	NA	CASNRDLQGNEQFF
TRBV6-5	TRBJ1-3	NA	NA	CASSLMDSGNTIYF
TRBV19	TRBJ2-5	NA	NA	CASSIEGQETQYF
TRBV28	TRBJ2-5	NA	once	CASSLGNGREETQYF
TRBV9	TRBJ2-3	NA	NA	CASSVGGHLTDTQYF
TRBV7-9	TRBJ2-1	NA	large	CASSPRQVEQFF
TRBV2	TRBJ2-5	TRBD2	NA	CASIPGGSREETQYF
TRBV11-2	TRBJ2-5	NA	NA	CASSLDHQGGTEERSQYF
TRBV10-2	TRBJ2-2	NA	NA	CASIQASYTGELFF
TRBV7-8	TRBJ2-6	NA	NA	CASIEDSGANVLTF
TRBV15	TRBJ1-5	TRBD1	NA	CATSRVTGGGQPQHF
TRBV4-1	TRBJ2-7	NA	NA	CASSHPTRRYEQYF
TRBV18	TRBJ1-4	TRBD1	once	CASSRGTNEKLFF
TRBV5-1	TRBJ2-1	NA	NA	CASTLAGYNEQFF
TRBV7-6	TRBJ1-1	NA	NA	CASSLPEGTNTEAFF
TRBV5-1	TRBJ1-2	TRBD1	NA	CASSAGTAYGYTF
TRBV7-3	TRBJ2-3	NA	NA	CASSRGQYTDTQYF
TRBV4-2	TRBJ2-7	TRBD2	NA	CASSQGTSYYEQYF
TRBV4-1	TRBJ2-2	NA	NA	CASSQGRLGSTGELFF
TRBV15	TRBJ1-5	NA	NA	CATSREMISNQPQHF
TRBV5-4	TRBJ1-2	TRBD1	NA	CASSLVGTANYGYTF
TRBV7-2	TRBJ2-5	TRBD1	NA	CASSLDGTGGETQYF
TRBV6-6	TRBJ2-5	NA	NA	CASLQSGAQETQYF
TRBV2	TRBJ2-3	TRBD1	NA	CASSGGQGWADTQYF
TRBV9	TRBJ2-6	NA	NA	CASSVGSGNVLTF
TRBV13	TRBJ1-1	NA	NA	CASSFAGKGVNTEAFF
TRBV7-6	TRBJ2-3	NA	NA	CASSPRSDTQYF
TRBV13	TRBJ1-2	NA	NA	CASSQINYGYTF
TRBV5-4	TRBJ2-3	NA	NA	CASSTRDNEQYF
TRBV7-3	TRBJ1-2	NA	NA	CASSLIPSSGYGYTF